This T cell receptor beta chain was captured in a study of shared clonotypes between healthy human individuals. Produced via immunoSEQ multiplex PCR; TCRdb's table is partial and in-frame only. Among about 110,000 clones, around 68% were seen once, and the ten largest hold 24%. This receptor was obtained from a woman in her thirties in good health. The sample consisted of memory CD8+ T cells sorted from blood. Subset given: CD45RO+ cells pooled with CCR7-negative TemRA cells.

For the CDR3, the DNA is TGTGCCAGCAGTCTTGGGACAGGGGTTGAAGCTTTCTTT. This sequence encodes CASSLGTGVEAFF. The V and J genes are TRBV2 and TRBJ1-1; 10 bases are shared with TRBD1. The germline V gene has CDR1 SNHLY and CDR2 FYNNEI. The V and J ends lost 5 bases and 7 bases, in that order; junction bases with no gene match: 4. The CDR3 consists of 13 residues.